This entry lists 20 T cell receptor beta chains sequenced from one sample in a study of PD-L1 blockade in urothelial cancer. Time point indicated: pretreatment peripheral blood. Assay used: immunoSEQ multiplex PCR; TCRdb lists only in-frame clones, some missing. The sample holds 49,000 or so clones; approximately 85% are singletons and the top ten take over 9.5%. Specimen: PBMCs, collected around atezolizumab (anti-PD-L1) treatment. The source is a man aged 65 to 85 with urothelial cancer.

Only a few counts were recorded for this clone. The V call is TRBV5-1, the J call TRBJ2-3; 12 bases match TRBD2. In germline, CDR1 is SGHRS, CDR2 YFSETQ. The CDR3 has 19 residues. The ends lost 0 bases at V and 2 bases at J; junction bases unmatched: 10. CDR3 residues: CASSLEASGREAVTDTQYF. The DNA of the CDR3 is TGCGCCAGCAGCTTGGAGGCTAGCGGGAGGGAAGCGGTCACAGATACGCAGTATTTT. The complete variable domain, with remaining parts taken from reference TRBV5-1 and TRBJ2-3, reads KAGVTQTPRYLIKTRGQQVTLSCSPISGHRSVSWYQQTPGQGLQFLFEYFSETQRNKGNFPGRFSGRQFSNSRSEMNVSTLELGDSALYLCASSLEASGREAVTDTQYFGPGTRLTVL.

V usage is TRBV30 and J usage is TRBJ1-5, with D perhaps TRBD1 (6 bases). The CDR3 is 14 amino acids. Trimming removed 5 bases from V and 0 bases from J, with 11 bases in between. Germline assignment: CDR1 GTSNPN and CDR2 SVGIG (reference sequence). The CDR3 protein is CAWGKGGSNQPQHF. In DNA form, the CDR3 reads TGTGCCTGGGGAAAAGGGGGTAGCAATCAGCCCCAGCATTTT.

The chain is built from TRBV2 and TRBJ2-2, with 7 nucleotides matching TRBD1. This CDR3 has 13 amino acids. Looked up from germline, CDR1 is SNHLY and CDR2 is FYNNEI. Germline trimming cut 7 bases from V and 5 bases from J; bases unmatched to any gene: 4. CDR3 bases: TGTGCCAGCAAACAGGGGTTAACCGGGGAGCTGTTTTTT. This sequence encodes CASKQGLTGELFF.

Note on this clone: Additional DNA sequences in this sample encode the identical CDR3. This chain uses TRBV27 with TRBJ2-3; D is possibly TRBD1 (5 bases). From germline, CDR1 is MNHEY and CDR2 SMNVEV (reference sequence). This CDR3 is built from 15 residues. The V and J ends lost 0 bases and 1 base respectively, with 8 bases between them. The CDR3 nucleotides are TGTGCCAGCAGTTTATCGGGCAGGGGCACAGATACGCAGTATTTT. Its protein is CASSLSGRGTDTQYF.

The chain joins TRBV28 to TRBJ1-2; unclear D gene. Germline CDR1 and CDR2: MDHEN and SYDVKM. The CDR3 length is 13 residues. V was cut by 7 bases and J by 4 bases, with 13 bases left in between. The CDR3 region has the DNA TGTGCCAGCAATTCCTACGAGGGCTATGGCTACACCTTC. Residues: CASNSYEGYGYTF.

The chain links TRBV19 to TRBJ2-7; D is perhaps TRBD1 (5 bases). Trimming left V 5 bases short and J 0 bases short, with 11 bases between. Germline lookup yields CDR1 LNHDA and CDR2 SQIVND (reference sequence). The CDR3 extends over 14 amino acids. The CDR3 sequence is CASSPRQSSYEQYF. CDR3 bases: TGTGCCAGTAGTCCCAGACAGAGCTCCTACGAGCAGTACTTC. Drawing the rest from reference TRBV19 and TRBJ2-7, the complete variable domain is DGGITQSPKYLFRKEGQNVTLSCEQNLNHDAMYWYRQDPGQGLRLIYYSQIVNDFQKGDIAEGYSVSREKKESFPLTVTSAQKNPTAFYLCASSPRQSSYEQYFGPGTRLTVT.

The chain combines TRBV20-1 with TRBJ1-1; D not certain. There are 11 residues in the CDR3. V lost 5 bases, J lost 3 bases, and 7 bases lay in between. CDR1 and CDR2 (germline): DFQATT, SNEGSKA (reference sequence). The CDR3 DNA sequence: TGCAGTGCTGGGAGGGACACTGAAGCTTTCTTT. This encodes CSAGRDTEAFF.

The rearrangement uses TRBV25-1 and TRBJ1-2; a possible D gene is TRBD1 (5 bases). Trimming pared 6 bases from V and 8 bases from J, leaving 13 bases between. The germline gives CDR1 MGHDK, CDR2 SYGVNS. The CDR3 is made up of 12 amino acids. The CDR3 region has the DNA TGTGCCAGCAGACAAGGGGCTTCGGGCTACACCTTC. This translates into CASRQGASGYTF.

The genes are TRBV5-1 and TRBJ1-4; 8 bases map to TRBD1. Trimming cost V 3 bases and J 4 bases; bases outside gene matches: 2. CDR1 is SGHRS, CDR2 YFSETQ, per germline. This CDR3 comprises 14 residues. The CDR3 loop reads CASSSDRGNEKLFF. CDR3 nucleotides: TGCGCCAGCAGCTCCGACAGGGGTAATGAAAAACTGTTTTTT. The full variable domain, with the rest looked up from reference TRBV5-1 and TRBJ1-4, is KAGVTQTPRYLIKTRGQQVTLSCSPISGHRSVSWYQQTPGQGLQFLFEYFSETQRNKGNFPGRFSGRQFSNSRSEMNVSTLELGDSALYLCASSSDRGNEKLFFGSGTQLSVL.

For the CDR3, the DNA is TGTGCCAGCAGGGGACGACTGCTGACAGGGATGTACTCCTACGAGCAGTACTTC. Protein sequence: CASRGRLLTGMYSYEQYF. The gene calls are TRBV2 and TRBJ2-7, with TRBD1 identical over 7 bases. The CDR3 is made up of 18 amino acids. Trimming cost V 6 bases and J 0 bases; bases outside gene matches: 17. The germline V gene encodes CDR1 SNHLY and CDR2 FYNNEI.

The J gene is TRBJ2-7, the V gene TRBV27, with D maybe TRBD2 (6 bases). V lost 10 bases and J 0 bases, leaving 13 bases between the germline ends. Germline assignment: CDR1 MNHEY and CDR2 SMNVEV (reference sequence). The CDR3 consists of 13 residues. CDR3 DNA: TGTGCCACCGTGGGACTCCGCTCCTACGAGCAGTACTTC. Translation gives CATVGLRSYEQYF.

DNA of the CDR3: TGTGCCAGTAGTGAGGTGCCTAGCGGGAGTGGGGGAGAGACCCAGTACTTC. Amino acids: CASSEVPSGSGGETQYF. The J gene is TRBJ2-5, the V gene TRBV19; 10 nucleotides agree with TRBD2. The CDR3 runs to 17 residues. V was clipped by 5 bases and J by 4 bases; unmatched bases: 13. The germline V gene encodes CDR1 LNHDA and CDR2 SQIVND (reference sequence).

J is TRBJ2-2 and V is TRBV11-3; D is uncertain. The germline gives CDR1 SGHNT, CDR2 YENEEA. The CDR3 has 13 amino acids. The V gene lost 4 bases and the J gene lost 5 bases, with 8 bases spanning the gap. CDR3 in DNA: TGTGCCAGCAGCTCCCAGGATACCGGGGAGCTGTTTTTT. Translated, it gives CASSSQDTGELFF.

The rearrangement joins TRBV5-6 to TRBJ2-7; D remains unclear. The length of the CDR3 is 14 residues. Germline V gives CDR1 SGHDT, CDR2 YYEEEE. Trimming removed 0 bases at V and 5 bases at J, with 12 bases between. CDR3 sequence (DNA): TGTGCCAGCAGCTTGGGTCAGAAGTCCGACGAGCAGTACTTC. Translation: CASSLGQKSDEQYF.

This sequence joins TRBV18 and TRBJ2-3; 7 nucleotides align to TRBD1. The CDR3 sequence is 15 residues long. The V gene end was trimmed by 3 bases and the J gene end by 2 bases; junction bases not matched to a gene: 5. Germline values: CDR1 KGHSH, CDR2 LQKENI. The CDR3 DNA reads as TGTGCCAGCTCACCCCAGGGACAGACCACAGATACGCAGTATTTT. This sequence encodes CASSPQGQTTDTQYF.

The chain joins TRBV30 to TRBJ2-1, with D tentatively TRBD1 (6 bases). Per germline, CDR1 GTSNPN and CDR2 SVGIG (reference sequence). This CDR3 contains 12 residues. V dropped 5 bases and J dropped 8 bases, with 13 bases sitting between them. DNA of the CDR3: TGTGCCTGGGGGCAGGGGACCCATGAGCAGTTCTTC. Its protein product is CAWGQGTHEQFF.

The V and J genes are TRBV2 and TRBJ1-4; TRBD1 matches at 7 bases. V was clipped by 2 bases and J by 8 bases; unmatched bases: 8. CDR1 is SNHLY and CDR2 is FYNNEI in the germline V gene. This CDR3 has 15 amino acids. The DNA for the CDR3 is TGTGCCAGCAGTGAAACGACAGGGTTGGGCGAAAAACTGTTTTTT. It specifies CASSETTGLGEKLFF.

The CDR3 DNA reads as TGTGCCAGCAGGTCCGAGACAGGGGGAGGGGAGCAGTACTTC. Residues: CASRSETGGGEQYF. The chain is built from TRBV27 and TRBJ2-7; TRBD1 matches 9 bases. This CDR3 region has 14 residues. Germline V gene lookup returns CDR1 MNHEY and CDR2 SMNVEV (reference sequence). Germline trimming cut 6 bases from V and 7 bases from J; bases unmatched to any gene: 10.

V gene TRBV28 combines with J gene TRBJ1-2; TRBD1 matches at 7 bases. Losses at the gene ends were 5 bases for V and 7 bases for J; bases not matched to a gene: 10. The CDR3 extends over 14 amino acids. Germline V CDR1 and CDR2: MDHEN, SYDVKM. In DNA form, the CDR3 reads TGTGCCAGCAGTGTCACAGGGGTGACTAGTGGCTACACCTTC. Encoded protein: CASSVTGVTSGYTF.

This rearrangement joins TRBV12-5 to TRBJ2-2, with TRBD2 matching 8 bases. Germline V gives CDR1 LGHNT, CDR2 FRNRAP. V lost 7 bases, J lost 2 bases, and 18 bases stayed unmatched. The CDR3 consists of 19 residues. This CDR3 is CASASLGGREELNTGELFF. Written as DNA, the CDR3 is TGTGCTAGTGCCTCACTGGGGGGGCGGGAGGAACTCAACACCGGGGAGCTGTTTTTT.